The 24 T cell receptor beta chains below come from one sample, sequenced in a study of OX40 agonist ivuxolimab in advanced cancers. Some clones are missing from TCRdb's copy, which holds only in-frame ones; the method was immunoSEQ multiplex PCR. The data hold fewer than 75,000 clones, with 75% to 85% observed a single time. Here the sequenced sample was CD4+ or CD8+ T cells sorted from blood, taken in a trial of the OX40 agonist ivuxolimab. The receptors were sampled from an adult with an advanced solid tumor such as melanoma, head and neck, liver or kidney cancer.

The gene calls are TRBV9 and TRBJ2-7; 9 bases are a match to TRBD2. Germline-derived CDR1 and CDR2 are SGDLS and YYNGEE. V lost 4 bases, J lost 2 bases, and 10 bases stayed unmatched. The CDR3 covers 16 residues. The CDR3 loop is CASSRRSSGITYEQYF. CDR3 sequence (DNA): TGTGCCAGCAGCCGTAGGTCTAGCGGGATCACCTACGAGCAGTACTTC.

This rearrangement joins TRBV5-4 to TRBJ2-2; no clear D gene. Germline V gene data show CDR1 as SGHNT and CDR2 as YYREEE (reference sequence). The CDR3 contains 13 residues. V was cut by 1 base and J by 6 bases, with 7 bases left in between. CDR3 sequence (DNA): TGTGCCAGCAGCTTGAGGATCGCCGGGGAGCTGTTTTTT. Encoded protein: CASSLRIAGELFF.

This clone was recorded only once. This rearrangement joins TRBV7-8 to TRBJ2-2, with 7 bases lining up with TRBD1. The CDR3 spans 15 residues. The germline V gene has CDR1 SGHVS and CDR2 FQNEAQ. The junction had 6 bases not matched to a gene; V was cut back by 1 base and J by 7 bases. The chain's CDR3 is CASSLGQGVIGELFF. For the CDR3, the DNA is TGTGCCAGCAGCTTAGGGCAGGGGGTAATCGGGGAGCTGTTTTTT.

This chain links TRBV21-1 with TRBJ2-2; the table's TRBD1 call for D was not verified on the DNA. TRBV21-1 constitutes a pseudogene. The CDR3 extends over 15 amino acids. Written as DNA, the CDR3 is TGTGCCAGCAGCAAAGGGAGGCAGGGGGCCGGGGAGCTGTTTTTT. Its translation: CASSKGRQGAGELFF.

Here the CDR3 DNA reads TGTGCCAGCAGTCCACAGGAAGACACAGATACGCAGTATTTT. It translates to CASSPQEDTDTQYF. The chain joins TRBV7-8 to TRBJ2-3; TRBD1 is a possible D gene (5 bases). The CDR3 length is 14 residues. CDR1 SGHVS and CDR2 FQNEAQ come from the germline V gene. Deletions cut 6 bases from V and 2 bases from J, with 12 bases between.

This chain joins TRBV29-1 and TRBJ1-2; a weak D match, TRBD1 (5 bases). CDR3 length equals 13 residues. From germline, CDR1 is SQVTM and CDR2 ANQGSEA. Trimming shortened V by 1 base and J by 6 bases, and 12 bases separated the two germline ends. The CDR3 is CSVEVKGRDGYTF. The CDR3 DNA reads as TGCAGCGTTGAAGTCAAAGGCAGGGATGGCTACACCTTC. Full variable domain (missing parts from reference TRBV29-1 and TRBJ1-2): SAVISQKPSRDICQRGTSLTIQCQVDSQVTMMFWYRQQPGQSLTLIATANQGSEATYESGFVIDKFPISRPNLTFSTLTVSNMSPEDSSIYLCSVEVKGRDGYTFGSGTRLTVV.

This clone has ten or more counts. The chain carries TRBV6-5 and TRBJ1-4, with TRBD1 matching 7 bases. Looked up from germline, CDR1 is MNHEY and CDR2 is SVGAGI. V lost 5 bases and J lost 3; bases outside the gene matches: 6. The CDR3 totals 15 residues. The CDR3 DNA sequence: TGTGCCAGCAGTCGGGACAGCGGAGCTAATGAAAAACTGTTTTTT. Amino acid sequence: CASSRDSGANEKLFF.

The rearrangement links TRBV4-2 to TRBJ1-5; 7 bases match TRBD1. This CDR3 has 16 amino acids. V lost 4 bases, J lost 3 bases, and 9 bases stayed unmatched. Germline V lookup: CDR1 LGHNA, CDR2 YNFKEQ. The DNA for the CDR3 is TGTGCCAGCAGCCGAACCATGACAGGGACCAATCAGCCCCAGCATTTT. It encodes CASSRTMTGTNQPQHF.

The CDR3 sequence is CASSSTPSSGSSQPQHF. As DNA, the CDR3 is TGTGCCAGCAGCTCCACGCCGTCATCGGGGTCGAGTCAGCCCCAGCATTTT. The chain uses TRBV7-8 and TRBJ1-5; D ambiguous. The V gene lost 4 bases and the J gene lost 6 bases, with 22 bases spanning the gap. Germline CDR1 SGHVS, CDR2 FQNEAQ. CDR3 length: 17 residues.

The chain's CDR3 is CASSQDFASGRNTEAFF. CDR3 sequence (DNA): TGCGCCAGCAGCCAAGATTTTGCGTCGGGTAGGAACACTGAAGCTTTCTTT. V usage is TRBV4-1 and J usage is TRBJ1-1, with unresolved D. V lost 0 bases and J lost 1, with 15 bases in between. CDR1 and CDR2 from the germline V gene are MGHRA and YSYEKL. The CDR3 totals 17 residues.

This rearrangement joins TRBV9 to TRBJ1-5; TRBD1 might be the D (6 bases). This CDR3 spans 15 amino acids. V lost 3 bases and J 1 base, leaving 11 bases between the germline ends. The germline CDR1 and CDR2 sequences are SGDLS and YYNGEE. CDR3 loop: CASSASGQSNQPQHF. The CDR3 region has the DNA TGTGCCAGCAGCGCATCGGGACAAAGCAATCAGCCCCAGCATTTT.

This sequence joins TRBV7-9 and TRBJ2-2; 7 nucleotides line up with TRBD1. CDR1 SEHNR and CDR2 FQNEAQ come from the germline V gene (reference sequence). The CDR3 spans 16 residues. The junction had 4 bases not matched to a gene; V was cut back by 2 bases and J by 1 base. This CDR3 is CASSLSRQGNTGELFF. In DNA, the CDR3 is TGTGCCAGCAGCTTATCCAGACAGGGGAACACCGGGGAGCTGTTTTTT.

This chain links TRBV19 with TRBJ1-1; the D is unclear. Looked up from germline, CDR1 is LNHDA and CDR2 is SQIVND (reference sequence). V was pared by 5 bases and J by 0 bases, with 7 bases between. CDR3 length: 13 amino acids. CDR3 DNA: TGTGCCAGTAGTCCCTCAGTGAACACTGAAGCTTTCTTT. It is translated as CASSPSVNTEAFF.

The chain employs TRBV28 and TRBJ1-1; 7 bases map to TRBD1. The J segment lost 3 bases and the V segment lost 6 bases, leaving 16 bases of the junction unmatched. Germline CDR1 MDHEN, CDR2 SYDVKM. The CDR3 covers 17 residues. The CDR3, as DNA: TGTGCCAGCAGCCAGGGGACAGCCATATTAGGGGACACTGAAGCTTTCTTT. As protein: CASSQGTAILGDTEAFF.

As DNA, the CDR3 is TGTGCCAGCAGTCGGAAGCTAGCGGACCAAGAGACCCAGTACTTC. This translates into CASSRKLADQETQYF. The chain uses TRBV2 and TRBJ2-5; TRBD2 aligns across 7 bases. CDR1 and CDR2 from the germline V gene are SNHLY and FYNNEI. The CDR3 is 15 amino acids. After removal of 5 bases from V and 0 bases from J, the junction contained 6 bases not matched to a gene.

V and J are TRBV7-2 and TRBJ1-1; maybe TRBD1 (5 bases). This CDR3 comprises 14 residues. Germline values: CDR1 SGHTA, CDR2 FQGNSA. Trimming stripped 3 bases from V and 1 base from J, with 9 bases between. CDR3 nucleotide sequence: TGTGCCAGCAGCTTCGGGGCTGGGAACACTGAAGCTTTCTTT. As protein: CASSFGAGNTEAFF.

This clone showed up just a few times. The genes are TRBV6-1 and TRBJ2-7; D is unclear. CDR3 size: 14 residues. Germline V CDR1 and CDR2: MNHNS, SASEGT. V was trimmed by 1 base and J by 2 bases, leaving 9 bases between them. CDR3 sequence reads: CASSEVGQAYEQYF. Here the CDR3 DNA reads TGTGCCAGCAGTGAAGTTGGCCAGGCCTACGAGCAGTACTTC.

This sequence joins TRBV7-9 and TRBJ2-3; 8 positions match TRBD1. Per germline, CDR1 SEHNR and CDR2 FQNEAQ (reference sequence). The CDR3 is 16 amino acids. V gave up 5 bases and J gave up 1 base; unmatched junction bases: 8. This chain's CDR3 is CASSPETGVGTDTQYF. CDR3 coding DNA: TGTGCCAGCAGCCCGGAGACAGGGGTTGGCACAGATACGCAGTATTTT.

The J gene is TRBJ2-7, the V gene TRBV20-1; D remains ambiguous. V lost 6 bases to trimming and J lost 3 bases, with 9 bases between them. Germline loops: CDR1 DFQATT, CDR2 SNEGSKA (reference sequence). The CDR3 spans 11 residues. For the CDR3, the DNA is TGCAGTGCCAAACACTTCTACGAGCAGTACTTC. Amino acid sequence: CSAKHFYEQYF.

About this clone: The same CDR3 arises from other DNA sequences in this sample as well. In DNA form, the CDR3 reads TGTGCCAGCAGCTTAGATCGTGGGAATGAGCAGTTCTTC. Translating gives CASSLDRGNEQFF. The chain links TRBV11-2 to TRBJ2-1; D ambiguous. From germline, CDR1 is SGHAT and CDR2 FQNNGV. This CDR3 is built from 13 residues. V gave up 0 bases and J gave up 7 bases, with 7 bases separating them.

The rearrangement links TRBV15 to TRBJ2-3; no reliable D call. Between the trimmed V and J ends, which lost 2 bases and 2 bases, there was a span of 11 bases. This CDR3 region has 15 residues. Germline CDR1 reads LNHNV; CDR2 reads YYDKDF (reference sequence). The CDR3 is CATSRRSSDTDTQYF. CDR3 sequence (DNA): TGTGCCACCAGCAGACGGAGCTCCGACACAGATACGCAGTATTTT. The variable domain in full, completed from reference TRBV15 and TRBJ2-3, reads DAMVIQNPRYQVTQFGKPVTLSCSQTLNHNVMYWYQQKSSQAPKLLFHYYDKDFNNEADTPDNFQSRRPNTSFCFLDIRSPGLGDTAMYLCATSRRSSDTDTQYFGPGTRLTVL.

This sequence joins TRBV5-1 and TRBJ1-4, with D perhaps matching TRBD1 (5 bases). The CDR3 length is 15 residues. Trimming cost V 2 bases and J 5 bases, with 13 bases left between them. Germline V gene data show CDR1 as SGHRS and CDR2 as YFSETQ. The CDR3 sequence: CASSFLGGENEKLFF. In DNA, the CDR3 is TGCGCCAGCAGCTTCTTGGGGGGTGAGAATGAAAAACTGTTTTTT.

The chain links TRBV6-1 to TRBJ2-7; 8 bases align to TRBD2. CDR1 is MNHNS and CDR2 is SASEGT in the germline V gene. J was trimmed by 1 base and V by 2 bases; bases with no gene match: 1. CDR3 size: 14 residues. CDR3 loop: CASSELAGSYEQYF. CDR3 bases: TGTGCCAGCAGTGAATTAGCGGGATCCTACGAGCAGTACTTC.

The chain is built from TRBV30 and TRBJ2-1, with D possibly matching TRBD2 (6 bases). Germline V gene data show CDR1 as GTSNPN and CDR2 as SVGIG (reference sequence). This CDR3 comprises 15 residues. V was clipped by 5 bases and J by 3 bases, with 17 bases between them. DNA of the CDR3: TGTGCCTGGCCGCGGCGGGGCCTACTCTACAATGAGCAGTTCTTC. It encodes CAWPRRGLLYNEQFF.